These 11 T cell receptor beta chains were all obtained from the same sample, sequenced in a study of radiation and T cells in renal cell carcinoma. Indicated time point: blood 2 weeks post-SBRT. Treatment given: 15 Gy SBRT to primary tumor, nephrectomy 4 weeks later. Using immunoSEQ multiplex PCR, the repertoire was profiled, and TCRdb retains in-frame clones only, with some absent. The table shows around 120,000 clones, with 81% occurring only once. The source material was blood, sampled from a patient whose treatment included radiotherapy and nephrectomy. These receptors came from a woman aged 60 to 75 with renal cell carcinoma.

The chain recombines TRBV6-5 with TRBJ2-7; D is perhaps TRBD2 (6 bases). Germline CDR1 is MNHEY and CDR2 is SVGAGI. There are 15 residues in the CDR3. V shed 5 bases and J shed 2 bases, with 16 bases lying between them. The CDR3 loop reads CASSNRSWRAYEQYF. The CDR3 nucleotides read TGTGCCAGCAGTAACCGGTCCTGGAGGGCCTACGAGCAGTACTTC.

This chain joins TRBV15 and TRBJ2-2, with TRBD1 as a possible D gene (6 bases). There are 14 residues in the CDR3. V was trimmed by 6 bases and J by 0 bases, leaving 8 bases between them. CDR1 and CDR2 (germline): LNHNV, YYDKDF (reference sequence). CDR3 amino acids: CATRGQTNTGELFF. The CDR3 nucleotides read TGTGCCACCAGAGGACAGACGAACACCGGGGAGCTGTTTTTT.

The V and J genes are TRBV7-9 and TRBJ2-7; 13 positions agree with TRBD2. J lost 2 bases, V lost 5 bases, and 3 bases had no gene match. The CDR3 loop spans 15 amino acids. The germline CDR1 and CDR2 sequences are SEHNR and FQNEAQ (reference sequence). CDR3 bases: TGTGCCAGCAGCCACGGACTAGCGGGAGCCTACGAGCAGTACTTC. The encoded protein is CASSHGLAGAYEQYF.

With respect to this clone: The junction does not match germline at one end; this may be a read error. V and J are TRBV7-7 and TRBJ1-3, with 7 bases fitting TRBD1. Germline CDR1 is SSHAT and CDR2 is FNYEAQ (reference sequence). The CDR3 is 15 amino acids. In DNA form, the CDR3 reads TGTGCTAGCAGCGGGAGACAGGGCCCTGGAAACACCATATATTTT. Protein sequence: CASSGRQGPGNTIYF.

This clone is a singleton in its sample. The chain joins TRBV28 to TRBJ2-5; TRBD2 agrees at 10 bases. The CDR3 has 17 residues. V was clipped by 2 bases and J by 4 bases; unmatched bases: 10. Germline values: CDR1 MDHEN, CDR2 SYDVKM. CDR3 in DNA: TGTGCCAGCAGTTTAGGTCTAGCGGGAGATAGGGGAGAGACCCAGTACTTC. The encoded protein is CASSLGLAGDRGETQYF. The full variable domain, its missing parts supplied by reference TRBV28 and TRBJ2-5, is DVKVTQSSRYLVKRTGEKVFLECVQDMDHENMFWYRQDPGLGLRLIYFSYDVKMKEKGDIPEGYSVSREKKERFSLILESASTNQTSMYLCASSLGLAGDRGETQYFGPGTRLLVL.

This rearrangement joins TRBV5-5 to TRBJ1-1; no clear D. There are 14 residues in the CDR3. Per the germline V gene, CDR1 is SGHKS and CDR2 is YYEKEE (reference sequence). V lost 0 bases, J lost 0 bases, and 6 bases lay in between. The chain's CDR3 is CASSLGGMNTEAFF. The CDR3 DNA follows: TGTGCCAGCAGCTTGGGAGGGATGAACACTGAAGCTTTCTTT.

This chain links TRBV7-8 with TRBJ2-1, with 14 nucleotides matching TRBD2. Germline-derived CDR1 and CDR2 are SGHVS and FQNEAQ. The CDR3 totals 16 residues. Germline trimming cut 7 bases from V and 8 bases from J; bases unmatched to any gene: 10. The CDR3 sequence is CASTRTSGRPGDEQFF. CDR3 DNA: TGTGCCAGCACCCGGACTAGCGGGAGGCCTGGGGATGAGCAGTTCTTC.

This clone was observed a few times. The chain has TRBV6-5 and TRBJ1-6; no clear D. CDR1 is MNHEY, CDR2 SVGAGI, per germline. V lost 4 bases to trimming and J lost 6 bases, with 13 bases between them. The CDR3 spans 15 residues. The CDR3 nucleotides read TGTGCCAGCAGTTCATCCAGGAGTCGTAATTCACCCCTCCACTTT. It encodes CASSSSRSRNSPLHF.

This clone appeared a few times. This rearrangement joins TRBV7-2 to TRBJ1-2, with 11 bases matching TRBD1. CDR3 size: 13 residues. Unmatched junction bases numbered 10, after V lost 5 bases and J lost 14 bases. Germline V gives CDR1 SGHTA, CDR2 FQGNSA. DNA for the CDR3: TGTGCCAGCAGCCCGGACAGGGGGCGGGGAGGGACCTTC. Translation gives CASSPDRGRGGTF.

This chain connects TRBV15 to TRBJ2-3; no clear D. This CDR3 has 14 amino acids. Deletions cut 0 bases from V and 1 base from J, with 5 bases between. Germline V CDR1 and CDR2: LNHNV, YYDKDF (reference sequence). The CDR3 coding sequence is TGTGCCACCAGCAGAGAGCCGGGCACAGATACGCAGTATTTT. Translation gives CATSREPGTDTQYF.

In regard to this clone: Other DNA sequences in the same sample also yield this CDR3. The chain links TRBV6-5 to TRBJ1-1; D is unresolved. V gave up 6 bases and J gave up 1 base, with 3 bases separating them. The V gene's germline CDR1 is MNHEY and CDR2 SVGAGI. CDR3 size: 11 residues. CDR3 sequence reads: CASSRNTEAFF. The CDR3 nucleotides read TGTGCCAGCAGCCGGAACACTGAAGCTTTCTTT.